This T cell receptor (beta chain) was retrieved from a study of naive and memory T cell subsets. Study results and limitations: Potentially, T cell activation and differentiation skew this RNA-based measurement.

TCR cDNA received a 3' ligated oligonucleotide that carried a UMI. This clonotype was recorded many times. The antigen is not known. Ligated cDNA underwent four rounds of PCR with nested alpha and beta constant region primers and SP2. Each CDR3 protein is one row after TCRdb ran MiXCR on the UMI-ligation and nested PCR reads. Of around 24,000 distinct CDR3 sequences detected, 5% to 5.5% appear once; the ten largest clones hold under 8%. Trimming took off 5 bases at V and 6 bases at J, with 20 bases between the two ends. In germline, CDR1 is MDHEN, CDR2 SYDVKM. CDR3 size: 15 residues. The clonotype was recovered from an adult in good health. The sample taken for sequencing was blood. V gene TRBV28 combines with J gene TRBJ2-7, with D possibly being TRBD2 (5 bases). The DNA of the CDR3 is TGTGCCAGCAGTCCCCCCTTAGGGCTCCGGGGCGAGCAGTACTTC. Amino acids: CASSPPLGLRGEQYF. Full variable domain (remainder filled in from reference TRBV28 and TRBJ2-7): DVKVTQSSRYLVKRTGEKVFLECVQDMDHENMFWYRQDPGLGLRLIYFSYDVKMKEKGDIPEGYSVSREKKERFSLILESASTNQTSMYLCASSPPLGLRGEQYFGPGTRLTVT.